Listed here are 10 T cell receptor beta chains from one sample, sequenced in a study of cytomegalovirus exposure and HLA in healthy donors. Primers for the PCR totalled 60 Vbeta and 13 Jbeta. This table comes from immunoSEQ multiplex PCR, and its TCRdb copy is limited to in-frame clones, with some not included. This sample has approximately 100,000 clones, with about 80% found just once. Sequenced: PBMCs. All receptors come from a man aged 60 to 75 in good health and CMV-seropositive.

This clone has more than one count but fewer than ten. V usage is TRBV19 and J usage is TRBJ2-7, with 7 bases aligning to TRBD2. With 10 bases clipped from V and 6 bases from J, the junction kept 12 bases outside the gene matches. The CDR3 extends over 13 amino acids. The V gene's germline CDR1 is LNHDA and CDR2 SQIVND (reference sequence). The DNA of the CDR3 is TGTGCCACCTGGGGGGGAGGTGTCGGCGAGCAGTACTTC. Residues: CATWGGGVGEQYF.

In its sample, this clone was seen a few times. The chain carries TRBV2 and TRBJ1-1, with D hard to call. V was pared by 3 bases and J by 1 base, with 9 bases between. Germline CDR1 is SNHLY and CDR2 is FYNNEI. The CDR3 extends over 14 amino acids. The CDR3 spells CASSEDYQNTEAFF. In DNA form, the CDR3 reads TGTGCCAGCAGTGAGGACTATCAGAACACTGAAGCTTTCTTT. Together with reference TRBV2 and TRBJ1-1, the CDR3 gives the full variable domain: EPEVTQTPSHQVTQMGQEVILRCVPISNHLYFYWYRQILGQKVEFLVSFYNNEISEKSEIFDDQFSVERPDGSNFTLKIRSTKLEDSAMYFCASSEDYQNTEAFFGQGTRLTVV.

The rearrangement links TRBV7-2 to TRBJ2-5; D perhaps matches TRBD2 (6 bases). From germline, CDR1 is SGHTA and CDR2 FQGNSA. Trimming stripped 3 bases from V and 1 base from J, with 6 bases between. This CDR3 comprises 13 residues. The CDR3 region is CASSFGGQETQYF. The CDR3, as DNA: TGTGCCAGCAGCTTCGGGGGCCAAGAGACCCAGTACTTC. The entire variable domain, with the rest obtained from reference TRBV7-2 and TRBJ2-5, is as follows: GAGVSQSPSNKVTEKGKDVELRCDPISGHTALYWYRQSLGQGLEFLIYFQGNSAPDKSGLPSDRFSAERTGGSVSTLTIQRTQQEDSAVYLCASSFGGQETQYFGPGTRLLVL.

The rearrangement joins TRBV7-9 to TRBJ2-2; 8 positions agree with TRBD1. CDR3 size: 15 residues. The V segment lost 10 bases and the J segment 5 bases; nucleotides outside the gene matches: 12. Germline CDR1 and CDR2: SEHNR and FQNEAQ (reference sequence). The chain's CDR3 is CAKSEGQGATGELFF. The CDR3 coding sequence is TGTGCCAAAAGCGAGGGGCAGGGGGCTACCGGGGAGCTGTTTTTT.

V is TRBV28 and J is TRBJ2-2; the D gene is possibly TRBD1 (5 bases). Trimming left V 7 bases short and J 5 bases short, with 11 bases between. Germline lookup yields CDR1 MDHEN and CDR2 SYDVKM. The CDR3 runs to 13 residues. DNA for the CDR3: TGTGCCAGCATCCTGCAGGGTACCGGGGAGCTGTTTTTT. Translation gives CASILQGTGELFF.

This chain uses TRBV6-4 with TRBJ1-6; D uncertain. Trimming removed 2 bases at V and 7 bases at J, with 6 bases between. The CDR3 runs to 13 residues. Germline V gene data show CDR1 as MRHNA and CDR2 as SNTAGT. CDR3 region: CASSDVENSPLHF. The CDR3 coding sequence is TGTGCCAGCAGTGACGTCGAGAATTCACCCCTCCACTTT.

This chain uses TRBV9 with TRBJ2-1; TRBD1 is a possible D gene (6 bases). CDR3 length equals 17 residues. Trimming took off 0 bases at V and 4 bases at J, with 17 bases between the two ends. Germline CDR1 and CDR2: SGDLS and YYNGEE. The CDR3 region is CASSVEARWQGYNEQFF. DNA for the CDR3: TGTGCCAGCAGCGTAGAGGCGAGGTGGCAGGGGTACAATGAGCAGTTCTTC.

J is TRBJ2-3 and V is TRBV6-5; the D gene is possibly TRBD1 (6 bases). Trimming cost V 9 bases and J 1 base, with 14 bases left between them. The CDR3 spans 14 residues. In germline, CDR1 is MNHEY, CDR2 SVGAGI. The CDR3 loop is CASSRTDGTDTQYF. CDR3 in DNA: TGTGCCAGTTCTCGGACAGACGGCACAGATACGCAGTATTTT.

This clone has a single count. The CDR3 region has the DNA TGTGCCAGTAGTATAGCGGGGTACAATGAGCAGTTCTTC. The encoded protein is CASSIAGYNEQFF. The chain is built from TRBV19 and TRBJ2-1; D is possibly TRBD2 (5 bases). CDR1 LNHDA and CDR2 SQIVND come from the germline V gene (reference sequence). This CDR3 spans 13 amino acids. V shed 1 base and J shed 4 bases, with 5 bases lying between them.

This clone was observed a handful of times. The chain joins TRBV6-4 to TRBJ1-4; D remains ambiguous. V gave up 11 bases and J gave up 7 bases, with 11 bases separating them. This CDR3 comprises 11 residues. Germline V CDR1 and CDR2: MRHNA, SNTAGT. CDR3 sequence reads: CAPVGGEKLFF. The CDR3 DNA reads TGTGCCCCAGTAGGCGGTGAAAAACTGTTTTTT.